One and the same sample provided the 4 T cell receptor beta chains below, sequenced in a study of PD-1 blockade in classical Hodgkin lymphoma. Time point here: cycle 4 day 1 (C4D1), after less than 7 weeks of nivolumab. Each and every patient relapsed after autologous stem cell transplantation, and patients got differing brentuximab vedotin exposure. Negative selection with magnetic separation was used to purify CD4+ T cells from thawed PBMCs. Assay used: immunoSEQ multiplex PCR; TCRdb lists only in-frame clones, some missing. Of some 30,000 clones listed, 92% are singletons. The sample was CD4+ T cells from blood, taken before the fourth cycle of nivolumab. The receptor set was obtained from a human donor with classical Hodgkin lymphoma.

V is TRBV5-1 and J is TRBJ2-1; 11 nucleotides agree with TRBD2. In germline, CDR1 is SGHRS, CDR2 YFSETQ. Unmatched junction bases numbered 1, after V lost 6 bases and J lost 2 bases. The CDR3 runs to 14 residues. In DNA, the CDR3 is TGCGCCAGCAATAGCGGGAGGGCCTACAATGAGCAGTTCTTC. Its protein product is CASNSGRAYNEQFF. Full variable domain (missing parts from reference TRBV5-1 and TRBJ2-1): KAGVTQTPRYLIKTRGQQVTLSCSPISGHRSVSWYQQTPGQGLQFLFEYFSETQRNKGNFPGRFSGRQFSNSRSEMNVSTLELGDSALYLCASNSGRAYNEQFFGPGTRLTVL.

This chain uses TRBV19 with TRBJ1-2; D not certain. The CDR3 is made up of 12 amino acids. V shed 3 bases and J shed 3 bases, with 5 bases lying between them. Germline CDR1 LNHDA, CDR2 SQIVND (reference sequence). DNA for the CDR3: TGTGCCAGTAGTATCAAGGACTATGGCTACACCTTC. This translates into CASSIKDYGYTF.

The chain joins TRBV19 to TRBJ2-5, with D perhaps TRBD1 (5 bases). Trimming pared 5 bases from V and 4 bases from J, leaving 17 bases between. The V gene's germline CDR1 is LNHDA and CDR2 SQIVND (reference sequence). The length of the CDR3 is 15 residues. CDR3 nucleotides: TGTGCCAGTAGTGTCTCCTCAGGGTGGGGAGAGACCCAGTACTTC. As protein: CASSVSSGWGETQYF.

The chain employs TRBV28 and TRBJ1-2, with D perhaps TRBD1 (6 bases). With 6 bases removed from V and 0 bases from J, the gap between germline ends came to 14 bases. The germline CDR1 and CDR2 sequences are MDHEN and SYDVKM. CDR3 length equals 15 residues. CDR3 nucleotide sequence: TGTGCCAGCAGCCTACAGGGAGGCCCTAACTATGGCTACACCTTC. As protein: CASSLQGGPNYGYTF.